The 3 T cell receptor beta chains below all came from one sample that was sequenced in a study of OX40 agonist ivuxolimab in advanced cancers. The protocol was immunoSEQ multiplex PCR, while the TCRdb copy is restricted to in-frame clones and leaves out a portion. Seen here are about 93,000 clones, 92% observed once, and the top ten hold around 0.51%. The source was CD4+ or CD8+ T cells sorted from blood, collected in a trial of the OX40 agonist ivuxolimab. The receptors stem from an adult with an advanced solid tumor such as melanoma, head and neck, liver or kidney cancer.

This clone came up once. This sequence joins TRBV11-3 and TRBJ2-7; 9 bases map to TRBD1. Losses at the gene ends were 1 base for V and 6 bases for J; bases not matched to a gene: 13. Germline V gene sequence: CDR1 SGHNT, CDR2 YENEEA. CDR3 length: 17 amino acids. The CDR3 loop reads CASSLGRSGQGSREQYF. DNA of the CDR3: TGTGCCAGCAGCTTAGGTCGGTCGGGACAGGGTTCCCGCGAGCAGTACTTC.

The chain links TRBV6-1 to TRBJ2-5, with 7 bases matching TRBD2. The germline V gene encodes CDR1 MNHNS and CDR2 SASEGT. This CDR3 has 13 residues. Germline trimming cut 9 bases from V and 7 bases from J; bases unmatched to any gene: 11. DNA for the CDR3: TGTGCCAGTTCCGGGACTACGGGCGGGACCCAGTACTTC. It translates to CASSGTTGGTQYF.

CDR3 nucleotide sequence: TGCGCCAGCAGCACGCCCGTGGTCAATGAGCAGTTCTTC. This translates into CASSTPVVNEQFF. V gene TRBV5-1 combines with J gene TRBJ2-1; D unclear. Germline lookup yields CDR1 SGHRS and CDR2 YFSETQ. V lost 4 bases, J lost 6 bases, and 11 bases lay in between. CDR3 length: 13 amino acids.